This T cell receptor beta chain is drawn from a study of T-cell reconstitution after alpha-beta-depleted transplantation in children. The TCRbeta library incorporated unique molecular identifiers. In TCRdb, the PCR reads were re-called with MiXCR into one record per CDR3 protein. The sample holds about a million distinct CDR3 sequences, about 29% seen once. CDR1 is LGHDT, CDR2 YNNKEL, per germline (reference sequence). The length of the CDR3 is 13 residues. V was trimmed by 5 bases and J by 7 bases, leaving 14 bases between them. Study-wide results and caveats: Among T cells one year after transplant, newly produced cells accounted for most counts and diversity. The study traced high day-60 TCRbeta diversity in some patients to surviving recipient T cells and thymic progenitors. It was reported that alpha-beta T cells came from several hundred expanded graft clones (about two months after transplant).

Worth noting for this clonotype: Antigen: not known.

The sample here was PBMCs, mostly from graft donor cells, taken 360 days after TCRalphabeta/CD19-depleted stem cell transplant. This receptor was taken from a boy younger than two who had a stem cell transplant for SCID, so the T cells may come from the graft donor. This chain links TRBV3-1 with TRBJ1-1, with D uncertain. The CDR3: CASSSGPTVEAFF. CDR3 sequence (DNA): TGTGCCAGCAGCTCTGGACCCACCGTTGAAGCTTTCTTT.